This record concerns one T cell receptor beta chain sequence. This sample stems from a study of OX40 agonist ivuxolimab in advanced cancers. This CDR3 has 14 residues. The germline V gene encodes CDR1 SGHKS and CDR2 YYEKEE (reference sequence). V dropped 4 bases and J dropped 5; count of bases not matched to a gene: 8. The method was immunoSEQ multiplex PCR; TCRdb's version includes in-frame clones alone and lacks a portion of them. This repertoire shows 53,000 or so clones, about 81% found once; its top ten account for about 13%. Patients had blood sampled at baseline and again on cycle 4 day 1 and cycle 7 day 1.

The sequencing here drew on CD4+ or CD8+ T cells sorted from blood, taken in a trial of the OX40 agonist ivuxolimab. V gene TRBV5-5 combines with J gene TRBJ2-7; 8 bases match TRBD2. This receptor was obtained from an adult with an advanced solid tumor such as melanoma, head and neck, liver or kidney cancer. The DNA of the CDR3 is TGTGCCAGCAGCCCGGGGGGGAACGTCCACGAGCAGTACTTC. It translates to CASSPGGNVHEQYF.